This T cell receptor beta chain stems from a study of blood T cell repertoires in COVID-19. Assay: immunoSEQ multiplex PCR; the TCRdb copy retains only in-frame clones and omits some. The table has hundreds of thousands of clones, roughly 90% seen once. This sequence originates from a woman in her 50s in a cohort exposed to, infected with or recovered from COVID-19 (not recorded which). The sample consisted of PBMCs or T cells enriched from blood (not recorded which).

DNA of the CDR3: TGTGCCAGCAGCCATTCCCACGGGACAGGTAATTCACCCCTCCACTTT. Its translation: CASSHSHGTGNSPLHF. The V gene is TRBV3-1 (or the pseudogene TRBV3-2), the J gene TRBJ1-6; 8 bases agree with TRBD1. The CDR3 contains 16 residues. Unmatched junction bases numbered 7, after V lost 3 bases and J lost 6 bases. The germline V gene has CDR1 LGHDT and CDR2 YNNKEL (reference sequence).